The source of this T cell receptor beta chain is a study of blood T cell repertoires in COVID-19. The length of the CDR3 is 15 residues. V was clipped by 2 bases and J by 0 bases, with 10 bases between them. CDR1 is SGDLS, CDR2 YYNGEE, per germline. Generated by immunoSEQ multiplex PCR, the TCRdb table keeps only in-frame clones and is missing some. The sample records 200,000 to 250,000 clones, approximately 80% being singletons. Comments on this clone: Other DNA sequences within the sample encode an identical CDR3.

The chain carries TRBV9 and TRBJ2-3, with D perhaps matching TRBD2 (6 bases). The sequencing input was peripheral blood. The TCR sequence derives from an elderly woman with active or convalescent COVID-19. Here the CDR3 DNA reads TGTGCCAGCAGCGTCTCCGGGACTAGCACAGATACGCAGTATTTT. It translates to CASSVSGTSTDTQYF.